This T cell receptor beta chain was identified during a study of blood T cell repertoires in COVID-19. Original processing notes: Quantification of nucleated cells was approximated via reference gene primer amplification. Libraries were prepared by immunoSEQ multiplex PCR; TCRdb keeps only in-frame clonotypes and omits some of them. The DNA gave D and trimming, while V, J and clone size come from that table. This table holds under 150,000 clones, 70% to 90% found once. The CDR3 sequence is 12 residues long. Per germline, CDR1 GTSNPN and CDR2 SVGIG (reference sequence). Trimming pared 1 base from V and 4 bases from J, leaving 5 bases between.

The sequenced material came from PBMCs or T cells enriched from blood (not recorded which). This receptor was obtained from a woman aged 25 to 39 with acute COVID-19. This sequence joins TRBV30 and TRBJ1-3; D gene unclear. The CDR3 region is CAWSALGNTIYF. CDR3 coding DNA: TGTGCCTGGAGTGCCTTGGGAAACACCATATATTTT.